Listed below are T cell receptor beta chains from one sample, sequenced in a study of relationships among human T cell subsets. Each CDR3 protein gets one entry after TCRdb re-called the multiplex PCR reads with MiXCR. The sample yields over 8,000 distinct CDR3 sequences, approximately 50% seen once. The sample was memory T cells sorted from blood. The receptors were gathered from a middle-aged man in good health. CDR3s include the opening cysteine and the closing phenylalanine or tryptophan. The D gene is left open where the match is weak. Size values are once, few and many counts, or a class for expanded clones, and some rows have none.

size,D,J,V,DNA,CDR3
once,-,TRBJ2-7,TRBV7-9,TGTGCCAGCAGCCCGGGACGGCGGTACGAGCAGTACTTC,CASSPGRRYEQYF
-,-,TRBJ2-3,TRBV20-1,TGCAGTGCTAGAGGGGCCCCTCGGTCGGGGGCAGATACGCAGTATTTT,CSARGAPRSGADTQYF
once,-,TRBJ2-3,TRBV12-3/TRBV12-4,TGTGCCAGCGGCCGGGACAAGATCACAGATACGCAGTATTTT,CASGRDKITDTQYF
few,TRBD1,TRBJ2-2,TRBV28,TGTGCCAGCAGTTTCGGGACAGGGAATTCCGGGGAGCTGTTTTTT,CASSFGTGNSGELFF
-,TRBD2,TRBJ2-5,TRBV29-1,TGCAGCGCCCAAAAACTAGCGGGGACGGGGGAGACCCAGTACTTC,CSAQKLAGTGETQYF
-,-,TRBJ2-2,TRBV27,TGTGCCAGCAGTTTTTCCACCGGGGAGCTGTTTTTT,CASSFSTGELFF
once,-,TRBJ2-3,TRBV28,TGTGCCAGCACCAAAGGGGGGGGCACAGATACGCAGTATTTT,CASTKGGGTDTQYF
few,-,TRBJ1-4,TRBV7-9,TGTGCCAGCAGCTCAACTCGGGGTGGGGAAAAACTGTTTTTT,CASSSTRGGEKLFF
-,-,TRBJ1-1,TRBV6-6,TGTGCCAGCAGTCAACCACCGAACACTGAAGCTTTCTTT,CASSQPPNTEAFF
-,-,TRBJ2-7,TRBV10-3,TGTGCCACCGCCCTAGGGGACTACGAGCAGTACTTC,CATALGDYEQYF
-,TRBD1,TRBJ2-5,TRBV7-9,TGTGCCAGCAGCCGTGATGGACAGGGGCAAGAGACCCAGTACTTC,CASSRDGQGQETQYF
-,-,TRBJ1-5,TRBV2,TGTGCCAGCAGTGAAGCCCGTGGGAGTCAGCCCCAGCATTTT,CASSEARGSQPQHF
-,TRBD1,TRBJ2-5,TRBV12-3/TRBV12-4,TGTGCCAGCAGTTTAAGGAGCGCAGGCAGGGGGCCTGGGACCCAGTACTTC,CASSLRSAGRGPGTQYF
once,-,TRBJ2-5,TRBV29-1,TGCAGCAGCCGGGACATAGGGACCCAGTACTTC,CSSRDIGTQYF
few,TRBD1,TRBJ2-3,TRBV5-8,TGTGCCAGCAGCAACAGGGGCCCAGATACGCAGTATTTT,CASSNRGPDTQYF
-,TRBD2,TRBJ2-3,TRBV5-1,TGCGCCAGCAGCTTGCAGGGGACTAGCGGATCAGATACGCAGTATTTT,CASSLQGTSGSDTQYF
-,-,TRBJ2-5,TRBV28,TGTGCCAGCAATTTGCGGGGCAGACACCAAGAGACCCAGTACTTC,CASNLRGRHQETQYF
few,-,TRBJ1-2,TRBV6-5,TGTGCCAGCAGTTACTCGTACGTCGGCTATGGCTACACCTTC,CASSYSYVGYGYTF
few,-,TRBJ2-1,TRBV7-9,TGTGCCACCAGTAGGCGGGTGGCCTACAATGAGCAGTTCTTC,CATSRRVAYNEQFF